Listed here is a single T cell receptor beta chain. This clone was observed once. Its binding antigen is unknown. Within one base of it there is no much larger clone, and no base qualities were kept. Explained via the paper, the treatment or condition label denotes: randomized to nivolumab then ipilimumab (arm A) or the reverse (arm B). Prior DNA-damaging chemotherapy had not been received by any trial patient. On a FACS Aria II flow cytometer, live CD3+CD8+ cells that were negative for CD19 and CD56 were sorted from thawed PBMCs. CheckMate 064, a randomized, open-label phase II trial of sequential checkpoint blockade, was the source of the samples, all of which came from patients with melanoma. Peripheral blood mononuclear cells were collected by leukapheresis, purified using Ficoll-Paque, and frozen in human serum containing approximately 9.1% DMSO. Right after sorting, the blood CD3+CD8+ cells were verified to be >95% pure, and DNA extraction followed.

Spanning cysteine to phenylalanine, the CDR3 consists of 14 amino acids. The sequence is cut down to CDR3 DNA, 42 bases in frame from base 1. As encoded in the germline V gene, CDR1 is SGHDT while CDR2 is YYEEEE. V is shortened by 2 bases, J by 6 bases, and the region joining them spans 12 bases. The sample belongs to a study of sequential checkpoint blockade in melanoma (dated 2019 in TCRdb). For the study in its entirety: Patients were assigned by 1:1 randomization to either first-line nivolumab followed by ipilimumab (arm A) or ipilimumab followed by nivolumab (arm B). Both trial sequences were followed by maintenance nivolumab. Study-wide findings and limitations: Validation of the response-prediction model combining TCR metrics and mutation burden is needed in larger, independent patient cohorts.

TCRbeta CDR3 regions were immunosequenced from genomic DNA with the immunoSEQ Assay. Genomic DNA was amplified by bias-controlled multiplex PCR before high-throughput sequencing. Per the original workflow: To quantify the absolute abundance of each unique TCRbeta CDR3 region, the sequences were collapsed and filtered. Clonality, defined as 1 minus Pielou's evenness, was calculated using productive rearrangements only. A previously published method was used to identify clones whose frequencies were significantly greater in on-treatment samples than in baseline samples. TCRdb obtained this table from immuneACCESS and retained in-frame rearrangements with V and J assigned. These tables miss some clones; where compared with another copy, unresolved V genes account for less than half of the shortfall, and the remainder is unexplained. V and J calls and clone size are those listed in that table; D and trimming were worked out from the DNA. The sample data list about 40,000 clones, and 70% to 90% of these were observed just once. 9.5% to 15% of the sample rests with the top ten.

Specimen: CD8+ T cells sorted from blood (inferred from file names), collected from a patient given nivolumab and ipilimumab in sequence. The sequence was collected from a human donor with melanoma. Recombination linked TRBV5-6 to TRBJ1-5; possibly the D gene is TRBD1, per 5 matching bases. At the DNA level, the sequence is TGTGCCAGCAGCTTTGGCCAGGGAGGTCAGCCCCAGCATTTT. Its translation reads: CASSFGQGGQPQHF.